Presented here are 15 T cell receptor beta chains from one specimen sequenced in a study of blood T cell repertoires in COVID-19. The data were produced by immunoSEQ multiplex PCR, yet TCRdb's version contains in-frame clones alone and is incomplete. The data show 80,000 to 100,000 clones, nearly 90% seen once. The sequenced sample consisted of peripheral blood. The source is a man in his 70s with acute or convalescent COVID-19.

The V gene is TRBV5-1, the J gene TRBJ2-2; a possible D gene is TRBD2 (5 bases). The CDR3 loop spans 16 amino acids. Germline V gene data show CDR1 as SGHRS and CDR2 as YFSETQ. Trimming removed 0 bases at V and 1 base at J, with 10 bases between. CDR3 coding DNA: TGCGCCAGCAGCTTGGAGTCAGGACTGAACACCGGGGAGCTGTTTTTT. This encodes CASSLESGLNTGELFF.

This chain joins TRBV9 and TRBJ1-3; 7 bases are a match to TRBD1. J lost 1 base, V lost 3 bases, and 7 bases had no gene match. Per germline, CDR1 SGDLS and CDR2 YYNGEE. This CDR3 is 16 amino acids long. The CDR3 coding sequence is TGTGCCAGCAGCGCCCGGGACAGTAGGTCTGGAAACACCATATATTTT. Translated, it gives CASSARDSRSGNTIYF.

This chain links TRBV9 with TRBJ1-3; D is unclear. Trimming removed 4 bases at V and 0 bases at J, with 8 bases between. Looked up from germline, CDR1 is SGDLS and CDR2 is YYNGEE. CDR3 length: 14 residues. The CDR3 region has the DNA TGTGCCAGCAGCCCGTCGAGCTCTGGAAACACCATATATTTT. This encodes CASSPSSSGNTIYF.

The chain couples TRBV29-1 to TRBJ2-1; the match to TRBD2 covers 9 bases. The V gene's germline CDR1 is SQVTM and CDR2 ANQGSEA. Unmatched junction bases numbered 10, after V lost 7 bases and J lost 0 bases. The CDR3 covers 16 residues. The CDR3 region has the DNA TGCAGCGGAGCGGGGGGCAATTATAGCTCCTACAATGAGCAGTTCTTC. It codes for CSGAGGNYSSYNEQFF.

V gene TRBV29-1 combines with J gene TRBJ1-2, with TRBD1 matching 9 bases. V lost 5 bases, J lost 0 bases, and 4 bases stayed unmatched. The CDR3 covers 14 residues. Germline CDR1 SQVTM, CDR2 ANQGSEA. CDR3 DNA sequence: TGCAGCGTTCCGGGACAGGGAGCTAACTATGGCTACACCTTC. Translating gives CSVPGQGANYGYTF.

The V gene is TRBV7-6, the J gene TRBJ1-4; a weak D match, TRBD1 (6 bases). This CDR3 comprises 16 residues. Per germline, CDR1 SGHVS and CDR2 FNYEAQ. V lost 5 bases and J lost 5, with 18 bases in between. DNA of the CDR3: TGTGCCAGCAGCAAGAACAGGGAGTGGGGGAATGAAAAACTGTTTTTT. Its protein product is CASSKNREWGNEKLFF.

This chain uses TRBV28 with TRBJ1-5; D may be TRBD1 (6 bases). The CDR3 length is 19 residues. V gave up 2 bases and J gave up 0 bases, with 20 bases separating them. Per germline, CDR1 MDHEN and CDR2 SYDVKM. Here the CDR3 DNA reads TGTGCCAGCAGTTTAGTAGGGCCGACAGGAGATGGTAGCAATCAGCCCCAGCATTTT. The encoded protein is CASSLVGPTGDGSNQPQHF.

Concerning this clone itself: At one of its ends the junction is not consistent with the germline gene, which may arise from a read error. CDR3 nucleotides: TGTGCTAGCAGTTACAGGTTGAACACTGAAGCTTTCTTT. Amino acid sequence: CASSYRLNTEAFF. The chain uses TRBV7-7 and TRBJ1-1, with D possibly TRBD1 on 5 matching bases. This CDR3 comprises 13 residues. Per germline, CDR1 SSHAT and CDR2 FNYEAQ (reference sequence).

The chain's CDR3 is CASSLIRGTGANYGYTF. CDR3 coding DNA: TGTGCCAGCAGCTTGATCAGGGGGACAGGCGCTAACTATGGCTACACCTTC. The chain employs TRBV5-6 and TRBJ1-2; 8 nucleotides match TRBD1. The germline V gene has CDR1 SGHDT and CDR2 YYEEEE. CDR3 size: 17 residues. The V segment lost 1 base and the J segment 0 bases; nucleotides outside the gene matches: 8.

In DNA, the CDR3 is TGTGCCAGCAAACCACAGGCCTACTCTGGAAACACCATATATTTT. Protein product: CASKPQAYSGNTIYF. V and J are TRBV27 and TRBJ1-3, with D perhaps TRBD1 (5 bases). The germline gives CDR1 MNHEY, CDR2 SMNVEV (reference sequence). The CDR3 totals 15 residues. V lost 7 bases and J 0 bases, leaving 13 bases between the germline ends.

The CDR3 reads CASSLGTGGSYGYTF. DNA for the CDR3: TGTGCCAGCAGTTTAGGGACAGGGGGTAGCTATGGCTACACCTTC. This chain links TRBV27 with TRBJ1-2, with 11 bases lining up with TRBD1. Per the germline V gene, CDR1 is MNHEY and CDR2 is SMNVEV (reference sequence). Trimming cost V 2 bases and J 4 bases; bases outside gene matches: 3. CDR3 size: 15 residues.

This clone has just one count. This chain joins TRBV6-1 and TRBJ2-7, with TRBD2 matching 13 bases. V dropped 3 bases and J dropped 6; count of bases not matched to a gene: 5. This CDR3 has 15 residues. Germline CDR1 and CDR2: MNHNS and SASEGT. CDR3 in DNA: TGTGCCAGCAGTGAGACTAGCGGGGGGACCCGCGAGCAGTACTTC. Its protein product is CASSETSGGTREQYF.

The chain uses TRBV28 and TRBJ1-1; possible D gene TRBD1, 6 bases. V lost 4 bases to trimming and J lost 1 base, with 10 bases between them. Germline lookup yields CDR1 MDHEN and CDR2 SYDVKM. The CDR3 runs 14 residues. DNA of the CDR3: TGTGCCAGCAGTTCAGCGGGACAGAACACTGAAGCTTTCTTT. This encodes CASSSAGQNTEAFF.

In its sample, this clone was seen once. V is TRBV28 and J is TRBJ1-1; weak D call: TRBD1 (6 bases). Trimming took 8 bases from V and 6 from J, leaving 19 bases between them. This CDR3 spans 14 amino acids. Germline CDR1 and CDR2: MDHEN and SYDVKM. The CDR3 sequence: CASGQTPAGSEAFF. The CDR3 DNA follows: TGTGCCAGCGGACAGACCCCGGCAGGGTCTGAAGCTTTCTTT.

The rearrangement joins TRBV28 to TRBJ2-1, with 7 bases matching TRBD1. The CDR3 sequence is 13 residues long. Germline loops: CDR1 MDHEN, CDR2 SYDVKM. J was trimmed by 6 bases and V by 10 bases; bases with no gene match: 9. This CDR3 is CATTGTAVNEQFF. For the CDR3, the DNA is TGTGCCACCACCGGGACAGCAGTCAATGAGCAGTTCTTC.